These T cell receptor beta chains were read from a single sample in a study of cytomegalovirus exposure and HLA in healthy donors. Generated by immunoSEQ multiplex PCR, the TCRdb table keeps only in-frame clones and is missing some. Found here are about 200,000 clones, 86% of them singletons; the top ten hold 0.31%. Sample: PBMCs. The receptors shown here come from a woman aged 30 to 39 in good health and CMV-seronegative. The CDR3 runs from the conserved cysteine through the conserved F or W. D genes are given only for firm matches. Only part of the rows carry a size: once, few, many, or a class if the clone is expanded.

j_call v_call clone_size cdr3_length d_call cdr3_nt cdr3_aa
TRBJ2-7 TRBV7-8 - 16 TRBD1 TGTGCCAGCAGCACCAGTCCGGGACAGGGGGCTTACGAGCAGTACTTC CASSTSPGQGAYEQYF
TRBJ2-2 TRBV7-2 - 14 - TGTGCCAGCAGCCTCTACTTGAACACCGGGGAGCTGTTTTTT CASSLYLNTGELFF
TRBJ2-3 TRBV7-2 - 16 TRBD2 TGTGCCAGCAGCTTAGGATTAGCGGGAGGTGGAGATACGCAGTATTTT CASSLGLAGGGDTQYF
TRBJ1-2 TRBV6-5 - 15 - TGTGCCAGCAGTGGGGTAGGGGCGGACATCTATGGCTACACCTTC CASSGVGADIYGYTF
TRBJ2-3 TRBV7-2 - 15 - TGTGCCAGCAGCTTTCAGGGGGCGGGGGGGGATACGCAGTATTTT CASSFQGAGGDTQYF
TRBJ2-1 TRBV6-1 - 14 - TGTGCCAGCCGCGTGGGGAGCTCCTACAATGAGCAGTTCTTC CASRVGSSYNEQFF
TRBJ2-1 TRBV7-2 - 15 TRBD2 TGTGCCAGCAGCGTAACTAGCGGGAGGGGAAATGAGCAGTTCTTC CASSVTSGRGNEQFF
TRBJ2-2 TRBV7-9 - 14 - TGTGCCAGCAGCCCGGGAGTTGTCACCGGGGAGCTGTTTTTT CASSPGVVTGELFF
TRBJ1-5 TRBV6-6 - 14 - TGTGCCAGCACCACCGGACAGATTCATCAGCCCCAGCATTTT CASTTGQIHQPQHF
TRBJ1-2 TRBV27 - 13 - TGTGCCAGCACTGCCGGGACTGATTATGGCTACACCTTC CASTAGTDYGYTF
TRBJ2-7 TRBV27 few 13 - TGTGCCAGCAGGGACGGGAGCTCCTACGAGCAGTACTTC CASRDGSSYEQYF
TRBJ1-4 TRBV6-1 - 16 TRBD1 TGTGCCAGCAGTGAAGCGCCGGGACAGGGAAGAGAAAAACTGTTTTTT CASSEAPGQGREKLFF
TRBJ1-2 TRBV10-2 - 15 TRBD1 TGCGCCAGCAGTGAGCGGACAGGGGCCGGTTATGGCTACACCTTC CASSERTGAGYGYTF